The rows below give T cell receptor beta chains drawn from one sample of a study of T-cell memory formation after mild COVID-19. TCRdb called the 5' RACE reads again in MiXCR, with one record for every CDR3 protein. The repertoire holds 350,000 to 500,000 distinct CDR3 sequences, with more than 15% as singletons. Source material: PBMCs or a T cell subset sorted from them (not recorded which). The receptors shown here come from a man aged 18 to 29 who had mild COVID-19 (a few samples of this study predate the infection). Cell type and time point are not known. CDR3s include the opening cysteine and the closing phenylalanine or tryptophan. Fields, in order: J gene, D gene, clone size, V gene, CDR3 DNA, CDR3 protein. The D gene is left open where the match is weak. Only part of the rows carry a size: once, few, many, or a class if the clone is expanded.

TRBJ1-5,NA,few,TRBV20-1,TGCAGTGCTGAGTTGGGGGGACAAGGGAATCAGCCCCAGCATTTT,CSAELGGQGNQPQHF
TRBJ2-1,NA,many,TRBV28,TGTGCCAGCAGACGTTGGACGGTCAATGAGCAGTTCTTC,CASRRWTVNEQFF
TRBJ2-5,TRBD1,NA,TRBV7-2,TGTGCCAGCAGCCACGGAATCAACAGGGGTGGGAGAGAGACCCAGTACTTC,CASSHGINRGGRETQYF
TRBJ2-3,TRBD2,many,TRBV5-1,TGCGCCAGCAGCCTAGCGGGGCCGGGTGCAGATACGCAGTATTTT,CASSLAGPGADTQYF
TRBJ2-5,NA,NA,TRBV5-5,TGTGCCAGCAGCGCCCGGGTTGCGGTAGAGACCCAGTACTTC,CASSARVAVETQYF
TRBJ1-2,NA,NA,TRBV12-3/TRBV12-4,TGTGCCAGCAGTTTTAAGTACGGCTACACCTTC,CASSFKYGYTF
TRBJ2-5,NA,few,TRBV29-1,TGCAGCGTTGAAACCCAGCAAGAGACCCAGTACTTC,CSVETQQETQYF
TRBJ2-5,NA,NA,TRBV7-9,TGTGCCAGCAGCCGCCTTCCAGGGGACCAAGAGACCCAGTACTTC,CASSRLPGDQETQYF
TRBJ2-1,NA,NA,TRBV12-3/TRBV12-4,TGTGCCAGCAGTTTAAAGGGATACAATGAGCAGTTCTTC,CASSLKGYNEQFF
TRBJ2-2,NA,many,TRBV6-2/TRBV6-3,TGTGCCAGCAGTTACGGGCGTCCCGGGCTGAACACCGGGGAGCTGTTTTTT,CASSYGRPGLNTGELFF
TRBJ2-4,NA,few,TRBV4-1,TGCGCCAGCAGCCAATCTCGGACAGCCAAAAACATTCAGTACTTC,CASSQSRTAKNIQYF
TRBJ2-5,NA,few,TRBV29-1,TGCAGCGCACGCGGTGGGAGTCCGGAGACCCAGTACTTC,CSARGGSPETQYF
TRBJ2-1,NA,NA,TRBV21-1,TGTGCAAGCAGCAAATCGATTGGAGGGCGGGGATGCAATGAGCAGTTCTTC,CASSKSIGGRGCNEQFF
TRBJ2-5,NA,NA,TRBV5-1,TGCGCCAGCAGCTTACGGGGGCTACTACAAGAGACCCAGTACTTC,CASSLRGLLQETQYF
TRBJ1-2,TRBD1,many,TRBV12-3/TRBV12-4,TGTGCCAGCAGTCGGGACAGCTATGGCTACACCTTC,CASSRDSYGYTF
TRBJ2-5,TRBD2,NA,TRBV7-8,TGTGCCAGCAGGTTCGGACCGGGGGGGATAGAGACCCAGTACTTC,CASRFGPGGIETQYF
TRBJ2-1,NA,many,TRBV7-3,TGTGCCAGCAGCTCAACCGGCAGGGCGGGGCCCCGCTCCTACAATGAGCAGTTCTTC,CASSSTGRAGPRSYNEQFF
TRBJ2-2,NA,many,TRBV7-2,TGTGCCAGCAGCTCCCGTGAAGGGCGGACGTACACCGGGGAGCTGTTTTTT,CASSSREGRTYTGELFF
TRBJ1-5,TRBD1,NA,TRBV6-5,TGTGCCAGCAGCACATCACTATCCGGGACAGGGTACGATCAGCCCCAGCATTTT,CASSTSLSGTGYDQPQHF
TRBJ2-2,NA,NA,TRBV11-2,TGTGCCAGCAGAGTCCTAGGATCCGGGGAGCTGTTTTTT,CASRVLGSGELFF
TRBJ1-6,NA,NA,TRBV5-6,TGTGCCAGCAGACTCCGGGCCTCCAAGGGTTCACCCCTCCACTTT,CASRLRASKGSPLHF
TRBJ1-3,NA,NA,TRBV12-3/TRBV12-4,TGTGCCAATGCGTGGGCTGGAAACACCATATATTTT,CANAWAGNTIYF